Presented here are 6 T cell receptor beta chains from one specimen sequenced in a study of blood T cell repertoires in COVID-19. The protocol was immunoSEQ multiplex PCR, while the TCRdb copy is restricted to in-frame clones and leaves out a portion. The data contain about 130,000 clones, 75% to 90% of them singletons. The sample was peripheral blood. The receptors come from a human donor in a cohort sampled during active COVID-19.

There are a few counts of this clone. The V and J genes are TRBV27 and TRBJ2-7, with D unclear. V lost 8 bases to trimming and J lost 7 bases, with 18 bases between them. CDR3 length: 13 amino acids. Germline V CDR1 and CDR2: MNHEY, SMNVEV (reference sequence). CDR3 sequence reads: CASGDRFYVEQYF. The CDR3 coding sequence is TGTGCCAGCGGAGACCGATTCTACGTTGAGCAGTACTTC.

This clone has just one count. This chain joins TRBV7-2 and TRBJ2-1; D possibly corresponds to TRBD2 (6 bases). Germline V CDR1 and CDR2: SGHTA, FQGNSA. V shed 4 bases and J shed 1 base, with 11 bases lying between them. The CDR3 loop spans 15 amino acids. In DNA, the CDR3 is TGTGCCAGCAGCTCTTTGGAGGGGTCCTACAATGAGCAGTTCTTC. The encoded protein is CASSSLEGSYNEQFF.

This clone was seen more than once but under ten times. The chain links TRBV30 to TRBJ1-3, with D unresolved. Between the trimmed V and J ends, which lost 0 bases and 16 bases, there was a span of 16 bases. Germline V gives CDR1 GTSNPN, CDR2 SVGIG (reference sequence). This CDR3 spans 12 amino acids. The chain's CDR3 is CAWSVPDREGYF. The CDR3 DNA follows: TGTGCCTGGAGTGTTCCCGACCGGGAAGGTTATTTT. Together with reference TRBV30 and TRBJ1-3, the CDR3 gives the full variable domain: SQTIHQWPATLVQPVGSPLSLECTVEGTSNPNLYWYRQAAGRGLQLLFYSVGIGQISSEVPQNLSASRPQDRQFILSSKKLLLSDSGFYLCAWSVPDREGYFGEGSWLTVV.

The CDR3 is CASRPGLTGSEQFF. CDR3 in DNA: TGTGCCAGCAGACCGGGACTCACAGGCAGTGAGCAGTTCTTC. The J gene is TRBJ2-1, the V gene TRBV27; a weak D match, TRBD2 (6 bases). Deletions cut 6 bases from V and 9 bases from J, with 18 bases between. The V gene's germline CDR1 is MNHEY and CDR2 SMNVEV (reference sequence). The CDR3 spans 14 residues.

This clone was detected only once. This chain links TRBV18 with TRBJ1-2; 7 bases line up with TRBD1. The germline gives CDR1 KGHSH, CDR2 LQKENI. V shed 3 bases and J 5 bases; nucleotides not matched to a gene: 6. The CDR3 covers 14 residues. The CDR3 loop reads CASSPTTGAYGYTF. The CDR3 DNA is TGTGCCAGCTCACCGACTACAGGGGCATATGGCTACACCTTC.

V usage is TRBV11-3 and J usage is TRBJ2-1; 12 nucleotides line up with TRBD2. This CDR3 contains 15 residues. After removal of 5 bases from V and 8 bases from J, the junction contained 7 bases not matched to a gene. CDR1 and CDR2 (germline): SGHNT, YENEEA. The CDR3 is CASSLGLAGIYEQFF. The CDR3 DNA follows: TGTGCCAGCAGCCTCGGACTAGCGGGGATATATGAGCAGTTCTTC. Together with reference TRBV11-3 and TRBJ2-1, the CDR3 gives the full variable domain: EAGVVQSPRYKIIEKKQPVAFWCNPISGHNTLYWYLQNLGQGPELLIRYENEEAVDDSQLPKDRFSAERLKGVDSTLKIQPAELGDSAVYLCASSLGLAGIYEQFFGPGTRLTVL.